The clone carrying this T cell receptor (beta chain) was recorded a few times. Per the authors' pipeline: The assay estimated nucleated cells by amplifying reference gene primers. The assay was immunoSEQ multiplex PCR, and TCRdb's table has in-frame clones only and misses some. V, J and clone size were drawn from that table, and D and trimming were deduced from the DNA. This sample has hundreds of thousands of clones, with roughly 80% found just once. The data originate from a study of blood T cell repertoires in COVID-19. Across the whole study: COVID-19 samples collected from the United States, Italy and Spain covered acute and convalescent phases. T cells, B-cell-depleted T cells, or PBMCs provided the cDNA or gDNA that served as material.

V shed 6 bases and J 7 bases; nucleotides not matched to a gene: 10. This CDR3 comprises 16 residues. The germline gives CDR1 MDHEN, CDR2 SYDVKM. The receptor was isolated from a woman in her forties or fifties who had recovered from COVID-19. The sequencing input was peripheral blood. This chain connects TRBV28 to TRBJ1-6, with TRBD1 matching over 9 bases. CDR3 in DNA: TGTGCCAGCAGGCGCTCCGGACAGGGGAGGAATTCACCCCTCCACTTT. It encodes CASRRSGQGRNSPLHF.